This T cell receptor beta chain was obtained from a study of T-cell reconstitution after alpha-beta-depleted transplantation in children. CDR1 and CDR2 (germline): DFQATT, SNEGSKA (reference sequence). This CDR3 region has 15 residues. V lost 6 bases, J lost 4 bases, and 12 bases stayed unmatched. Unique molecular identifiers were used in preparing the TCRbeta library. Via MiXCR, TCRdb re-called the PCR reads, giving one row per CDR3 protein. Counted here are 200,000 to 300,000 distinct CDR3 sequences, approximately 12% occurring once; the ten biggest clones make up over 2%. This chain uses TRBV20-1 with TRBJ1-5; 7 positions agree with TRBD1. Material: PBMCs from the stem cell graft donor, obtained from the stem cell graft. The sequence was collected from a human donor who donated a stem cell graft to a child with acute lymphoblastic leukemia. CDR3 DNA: TGCAGTGCCCACACTAGGCCGGGACAGAATCAGCCCCAGCATTTT. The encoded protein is CSAHTRPGQNQPQHF.